A selection of T cell receptor beta chains follows, all from one sample in a study of T cells after posttransplantation cyclophosphamide. Clones were read by immunoSEQ multiplex PCR, and TCRdb kept only the in-frame ones, dropping some. The sample has 23,000 or so clones, none seen only once. Sequencing used PBMCs. The receptors originated from a woman between 55 and 75 years old in good health, CMV-negative, and a related stem cell transplant donor. CDR3s leave out the opening cysteine and the closing phenylalanine or tryptophan. Size values are once, few and many counts, or a class for expanded clones, and some rows have none.

ASSLTVSSYNEQF TRBJ2-1 TRBV7-9 many
ASSPRLGLAVSIQY TRBJ2-4 TRBV28 many
ASSYLAGGYYGYT TRBJ1-2 TRBV6-6 many
ASTVDRGADTQY TRBJ2-3 TRBV2 many
ASSLTTTSGRRTDTQY TRBJ2-3 TRBV7-2 many
ASSQDEAGDRTDTQY TRBJ2-3 TRBV4-3 -
AWSTTANWVSGANVLT TRBJ2-6 TRBV30 few
ASSQGFRDRGPHGYT TRBJ1-2 TRBV14 many
SASRGGGYT TRBJ1-2 TRBV20-1 many
ASSKAGGFH TRBJ1-6 TRBV21-1 -
ASSLTGGDPNTIY TRBJ1-3 TRBV7-3 many
ASSPGSTDTQY TRBJ2-3 TRBV7-3 few
ASSIGTGQANEKLF TRBJ1-4 TRBV19 many
ASSPFPREGRVNEKLF TRBJ1-4 TRBV4-1 many
ASSFGTGAGEQF TRBJ2-1 TRBV7-2 many
ASRRTLQGPYYEQY TRBJ2-7 TRBV28 many